This T cell receptor (beta chain) was obtained from a study of cytomegalovirus exposure and HLA in healthy donors. The PCR had 60 Vbeta and 13 Jbeta primers. Libraries were prepared by immunoSEQ multiplex PCR; TCRdb keeps only in-frame clonotypes and omits some of them. The sample lists almost 70,000 clones, 60% to 75% occurring once. Study-level points and caveats: Accurate prediction of most subjects' HLA-A and HLA-B alleles from TCR beta sequences was reported. Among the sequence variants, a highly shared cluster was likely an artifact of sequencing. Analysis was performed later, and it showed HLA-associated TCR beta chains to be more clonally expanded than equally common others. As a later analysis revealed, most CMV-associated TCR beta chains appeared HLA-restricted.

The germline CDR1 and CDR2 sequences are SGHAT and FQNNGV. Trimming took off 6 bases at V and 0 bases at J, with 8 bases between the two ends. This CDR3 has 13 residues. In the case of this clone: The antigen is unknown.

The chain carries TRBV11-2 and TRBJ1-2; D may be TRBD1 (6 bases). This receptor was obtained from a male donor in good health and CMV-seropositive. Sequencing was done on a sample of PBMCs. CDR3 sequence (DNA): TGTGCCAGCAGGACAGGAGCTAACTATGGCTACACCTTC. It translates to CASRTGANYGYTF.